One and the same sample provided the 22 T cell receptor beta chains below, sequenced in a study of blood T cells in healthy people across ages (dated by TCRdb to about 2015). Library generation was performed with 5' RACE. The listed sequencing device is Illumina HiSeq 2500. The second PCR ran for about 7 to 11 cycles and used a J-beta primer mix along with a sample-barcoded 5' primer. TCRdb reprocessing: public reads trimmed at Q25 with fastp, clones called with MiXCR, in-frame beta chains kept. Each record represents a unique CDR3 protein, reported with the most common genes and DNA among its rows. The sample includes fewer than 700,000 distinct CDR3 sequences, with around 50% observed a single time. The ten largest clones add up to around 25% of the sample. Specimen: blood. The receptor set was obtained from a man aged 80 or over in good health.

The genes are TRBV29-1 and TRBJ2-7; TRBD2 matches 12 bases. This CDR3 has 13 residues. Germline trimming cut 2 bases from V and 6 bases from J; bases unmatched to any gene: 2. Germline V gene lookup returns CDR1 SQVTM and CDR2 ANQGSEA. CDR3 sequence reads: CSVEKLAGGEQYF. The CDR3 region has the DNA TGCAGCGTTGAAAAACTAGCGGGAGGCGAGCAGTACTTC.

The chain has TRBV20-1 and TRBJ2-7; D is unclear. Germline assignment: CDR1 DFQATT and CDR2 SNEGSKA (reference sequence). The length of the CDR3 is 13 residues. CDR3 protein: CGGEPLRAYEQYF. The CDR3 DNA reads TGCGGCGGAGAGCCTTTAAGGGCCTACGAGCAGTACTTC.

Worth noting for this clonotype: A much larger clonotype is one base distant, so this may be a read error. The V gene is TRBV6-5, the J gene TRBJ2-1, with 11 bases matching TRBD2. The CDR3 contains 19 residues. CDR1 and CDR2 (germline): MNHEY, SVGAGI. Trimming removed 0 bases from V and 3 bases from J; junction bases left unmatched: 10. CDR3 sequence (DNA): TGTGCCAGCAGTTACTCCAACCTCCTAGCGGGAGGCCTCTACAATGAGCAGTTCTTC. Protein: CASSYSNLLAGGLYNEQFF.

The genes are TRBV2 and TRBJ2-2, with D perhaps matching TRBD1 or TRBD2 (5 bases each). From germline, CDR1 is SNHLY and CDR2 FYNNEI. The V end lost 6 bases, the J end lost 5 bases, and 19 bases lay between the germline ends. The CDR3 is made up of 16 amino acids. In DNA, the CDR3 is TGTGCCAGCAGCGGGGCTAGCACGCGCCAAACCGGGGAGCTGTTTTTT. Encoded protein: CASSGASTRQTGELFF.

The sample holds a few counts of this clonotype. The chain is built from TRBV5-5 and TRBJ2-3; D not resolved. V was shortened by 4 bases and J by 0 bases, with 15 bases between the two germline ends. The germline V gene has CDR1 SGHKS and CDR2 YYEKEE (reference sequence). The CDR3 extends over 16 amino acids. In DNA form, the CDR3 reads TGTGCCAGCAGCCTGAGTGTTGGGTTAAGCACAGATACGCAGTATTTT. Translated, it gives CASSLSVGLSTDTQYF.

This chain connects TRBV20-1 to TRBJ2-5, with 9 bases matching TRBD2. The length of the CDR3 is 15 residues. CDR1 is DFQATT and CDR2 is SNEGSKA in the germline V gene (reference sequence). V was clipped by 1 base and J by 11 bases; unmatched bases: 14. The CDR3 DNA follows: TGCAGTGCTAGAGGAGCGGGAGGAGATTTGAATGAGCAGTACTTC. Translating gives CSARGAGGDLNEQYF.

V is TRBV6-6 and J is TRBJ1-1, with no clear D. Germline V gene sequence: CDR1 MNHNY, CDR2 SVGAGI (reference sequence). V lost 2 bases to trimming and J lost 3 bases, with 7 bases between them. There are 13 residues in the CDR3. The CDR3 region has the DNA TGTGCCAGCAGTTACGGGTTCGACACTGAAGCTTTCTTT. It encodes CASSYGFDTEAFF.

The V and J genes are TRBV6-2 or TRBV6-3 and TRBJ2-1; TRBD1 matches 7 bases. V dropped 7 bases and J dropped 10; count of bases not matched to a gene: 4. In germline, CDR1 is MNHEY, CDR2 SVGEGT. The CDR3 totals 11 residues. The CDR3 DNA reads as TGTGCCAGCAAGCGACAGGGCGAGCAGTTCTTC. Protein: CASKRQGEQFF.

V is TRBV9 and J is TRBJ2-1, with D possibly being TRBD1 or TRBD2 (6 bases each). Germline V gene lookup returns CDR1 SGDLS and CDR2 YYNGEE. V lost 4 bases, J lost 4 bases, and 21 bases lay in between. The CDR3 has 17 residues. CDR3 sequence (DNA): TGTGCCAGCAGCCCCCGTGAAATAGGGGGGAGTTACAATGAGCAGTTCTTC. Translation gives CASSPREIGGSYNEQFF. Full variable domain (rest looked up from reference TRBV9 and TRBJ2-1): DSGVTQTPKHLITATGQRVTLRCSPRSGDLSVYWYQQSLDQGLQFLIQYYNGEERAKGNILERFSAQQFPDLHSELNLSSLELGDSALYFCASSPREIGGSYNEQFFGPGTRLTVL.

The rearrangement uses TRBV7-3 and TRBJ2-7; the match to TRBD2 covers 13 bases. The CDR3 covers 15 residues. Germline CDR1 is SGHTA and CDR2 is FQGTGA. Trimming cost V 4 bases and J 6 bases; bases outside gene matches: 6. The CDR3 loop is CASSSMGLAGSEQYF. CDR3 coding DNA: TGTGCCAGCAGCTCGATGGGACTAGCGGGGAGCGAGCAGTACTTC.

The rearrangement links TRBV6-1 to TRBJ2-5, with TRBD2 matching 8 bases. With V trimmed by 2 bases and J by 4 bases, 3 bases remained unmatched. The length of the CDR3 is 14 residues. CDR1 MNHNS and CDR2 SASEGT come from the germline V gene. This chain's CDR3 is CASSERAGVETQYF. CDR3 DNA sequence: TGTGCCAGCAGTGAACGAGCGGGAGTAGAGACCCAGTACTTC.

In its sample, this clonotype was seen many times. V gene TRBV20-1 combines with J gene TRBJ2-2, with 13 bases identical to TRBD2. CDR3 length equals 15 residues. Germline V gives CDR1 DFQATT, CDR2 SNEGSKA (reference sequence). V was clipped by 6 bases and J by 5 bases; unmatched bases: 6. CDR3 in amino acids: CSARLAGGGTGELFF. CDR3 bases: TGCAGTGCACGACTAGCGGGAGGCGGGACCGGGGAGCTGTTTTTT.

This clonotype came up a few times. CDR3 DNA sequence: TGCAGTGCCCGACCCACCCAGGCTACTAGGTATGAGCAGTTCTTC. Translating it yields CSARPTQATRYEQFF. The chain has TRBV20-1 and TRBJ2-1; D might be TRBD2 (5 bases). Germline-derived CDR1 and CDR2 are DFQATT and SNEGSKA (reference sequence). V lost 6 bases and J 8 bases, leaving 23 bases between the germline ends. CDR3 length: 15 amino acids.

The gene calls are TRBV5-1 and TRBJ2-7; D possibly uses TRBD1 or TRBD2 (6 bases each). The J call may be incorrect, as the DNA end agrees better with TRBJ2-5. Germline CDR1 is SGHRS and CDR2 is YFSETQ. The CDR3 has 17 amino acids. Here the CDR3 DNA reads TGCGCCAGCAGCGGTAACAGTGGCCTAGGGGGGACGGAGACCCAGTACTTC. Translation: CASSGNSGLGGTETQYF.

The J gene is TRBJ2-5, the V gene TRBV5-1; D possibly corresponds to TRBD1 (8 bases). The J call may be incorrect, as the DNA end agrees better with TRBJ2-7. This CDR3 spans 15 amino acids. Per the germline V gene, CDR1 is SGHRS and CDR2 is YFSETQ. CDR3 in amino acids: CASSPGQGGFNEQYF. The CDR3, as DNA: TGCGCCAGCAGCCCAGGACAGGGAGGGTTTAACGAGCAGTACTTC.

The chain joins TRBV30 to TRBJ2-7, with 7 bases aligning to TRBD2. After removal of 2 bases from V and 7 bases from J, the junction contained 8 bases not matched to a gene. The CDR3 covers 13 residues. CDR1 GTSNPN and CDR2 SVGIG come from the germline V gene (reference sequence). The CDR3 region has the DNA TGTGCCTGGAGTAAAAATCAGGGAGGGGAGCAGTACTTC. Its protein is CAWSKNQGGEQYF.

On this clonotype: A read error may be the cause here, since a much bigger clone is one base away. The chain recombines TRBV6-6 with TRBJ1-1; D unresolved. The ends were cut back, 4 bases at V and 2 bases at J, with 8 bases in the middle. CDR3 length equals 13 residues. CDR1 MNHNY and CDR2 SVGAGI come from the germline V gene (reference sequence). DNA for the CDR3: TGTGCCAGCAGTTTAGAAATAAACACTGAAGCTTTCTTT. This codes for CASSLEINTEAFF.

The CDR3 DNA reads as TGCAGTGCTTTTCGGACTAGCGGGATTGACTACGAGCAGTACTTC. Translating gives CSAFRTSGIDYEQYF. The chain is built from TRBV20-1 and TRBJ2-7, with 12 bases identical to TRBD2. This CDR3 has 15 amino acids. The trim removed 5 bases at V and 3 bases at J, leaving 8 bases unmatched. Germline CDR1 is DFQATT and CDR2 is SNEGSKA (reference sequence).

This clonotype showed up just once. This sequence joins TRBV29-1 and TRBJ1-5; tentatively, D is TRBD1 (6 bases). Per germline, CDR1 SQVTM and CDR2 ANQGSEA. The CDR3 covers 13 residues. Trimming took off 1 base at V and 6 bases at J, with 10 bases between the two ends. CDR3 coding DNA: TGCAGCGTTGAAGGACTAGGGGGTCAGCCCCAGCATTTT. It is translated as CSVEGLGGQPQHF.

This clonotype turned up a few times. A single base separates this from a much larger clone, so it may be a read error. The J gene is TRBJ2-7, the V gene TRBV6-5, with D maybe TRBD2 (5 bases). The germline gives CDR1 MNHEY, CDR2 SVGAGI. Between the trimmed V and J ends, which lost 2 bases and 7 bases, there was a span of 18 bases. The CDR3 has 15 amino acids. CDR3 nucleotide sequence: TGTGCCAGCAGTTACGCGGGCAGAAGTACGACGGAGCAGTACTTC. Translation gives CASSYAGRSTTEQYF.

V usage is TRBV4-1 and J usage is TRBJ2-7, with 7 nucleotides matching TRBD1. The J segment lost 2 bases and the V segment lost 5 bases, leaving 6 bases of the junction unmatched. The CDR3 spans 14 residues. The V gene's germline CDR1 is MGHRA and CDR2 YSYEKL. The chain's CDR3 is CASSRGQPPYEQYF. The CDR3 nucleotides are TGCGCCAGCAGCAGGGGACAGCCACCCTACGAGCAGTACTTC.

The V gene is TRBV28, the J gene TRBJ2-7, with 8 nucleotides matching TRBD2. Germline CDR1 and CDR2: MDHEN and SYDVKM. V gave up 6 bases and J gave up 5 bases; unmatched junction bases: 12. This CDR3 is 15 amino acids long. CDR3 residues: CASSTREGVSDEQYF. CDR3 sequence (DNA): TGTGCCAGCAGCACACGGGAGGGAGTTTCAGACGAGCAGTACTTC.